What follows is one T cell receptor (beta chain) and its context. Its antigen remains unknown. This sample is part of a study of PD-1 blockade in mismatch repair-deficient tumors. Whole-study context: Patients had 12 to 13 mismatch repair-deficient cancer types and were previously treated and progressing.

All patients were mismatch repair deficient, assessed by either PCR or immunohistochemistry. TCRs were sequenced from three patients responding to pembrolizumab. The repertoire was sequenced with immunoSEQ multiplex PCR; TCRdb's copy has only in-frame clones and lacks some. The sample comprises tens of thousands of clones, 88% of which are singletons, and approximately 14% rests with the top ten. The CDR3 covers 16 residues. CDR1 and CDR2 from the germline V gene are SGHRS and YFSETQ. V shed 0 bases, J shed 7 bases, and the junction held 6 bases outside the gene matches. General observations from the study: Tumor-resident clones, often undetectable pretreatment in blood, expanded then contracted after pembrolizumab.

The sample in question was peripheral blood, obtained 52 weeks after starting pembrolizumab. The chain employs TRBV5-1 and TRBJ2-2; TRBD2 matches at 10 bases. This clonotype was obtained from an adult with mismatch repair-deficient cancer. The CDR3 reads CASSLAAGGRDGELFF. The CDR3 DNA follows: TGCGCCAGCAGCTTGGCAGCGGGAGGGCGTGACGGGGAGCTGTTTTTT.